This T cell receptor (beta chain) came from a study of radiotherapy plus CTLA-4 blockade in lung cancer. At the level of the study: Disease control was achieved by approximately 30% of patients, and objective responses by 18%.

Germline CDR1 and CDR2: MGHRA and YSYEKL. V was cut by 4 bases and J by 5 bases, with 11 bases left in between. The CDR3 consists of 13 residues. Method: immunoSEQ multiplex PCR; TCRdb's copy keeps in-frame clones and lacks some. The top ten clones hold more than 3.5% of a sample with approximately 81,000 clones, around 79% of them seen once. The clonotype comes from a human donor with non-small cell lung cancer who had a partial response to radiotherapy plus ipilimumab. Some clones in this sample may be carry-over from other donors' samples. Here the sequenced sample was peripheral blood, taken from a patient treated with radiotherapy plus ipilimumab. The V gene is TRBV4-1, the J gene TRBJ2-5; D gene uncertain. CDR3 bases: TGCGCCAGCAGCCGAACTCCCGCGGAGACCCAGTACTTC. Amino acids: CASSRTPAETQYF.